This T cell receptor (beta chain) was obtained from a study of shared clonotypes between healthy human individuals. Study-wide context: The cohort had a couple of women and a few men, ages 18 to 49.

To make CD8 memory, CD45RO+ cells were put together with CCR7-negative CD45RA+ TemRA cells. This clone has at least ten counts. Assay: immunoSEQ multiplex PCR; the TCRdb copy retains only in-frame clones and omits some. The profile shows about 95,000 clones, 67% of them singletons. The CDR3 runs 15 residues. V shed 0 bases, J shed 6 bases, and the junction held 4 bases outside the gene matches. From germline, CDR1 is MNHNS and CDR2 SASEGT. The TCR sequence derives from a man aged 30-40 years in good health. Specimen: memory CD8+ T cells sorted from blood. Indicated subset: CD45RO+ cells pooled with CCR7-negative TemRA cells. The J gene is TRBJ2-7, the V gene TRBV6-1, with TRBD1 matching 11 bases. As DNA, the CDR3 is TGTGCCAGCAGTGAAGCGGACGGGACAGGGGGCGAGCAGTACTTC. This encodes CASSEADGTGGEQYF.